The 18 T cell receptor beta chains presented below share a single source sample, sequenced in a study of blood T cell repertoires in COVID-19. TCRdb's table, derived via immunoSEQ multiplex PCR, lists solely in-frame clones and lacks some. The sample has under 250,000 clones; 86% are singletons. The sequencing sample was made of peripheral blood. The receptors originated from a man older than 75 with acute or convalescent COVID-19.

The chain combines TRBV14 with TRBJ1-6; D possibly corresponds to TRBD1 (6 bases). Per germline, CDR1 SGHDN and CDR2 FVKESK. This CDR3 comprises 15 residues. V lost 0 bases, J lost 6 bases, and 9 bases lay in between. As DNA, the CDR3 is TGTGCCAGCAGCCAAGACAGGGGTGTTAATTCACCCCTCCACTTT. Translating gives CASSQDRGVNSPLHF.

This clone was seen only a few times. The V gene is TRBV7-9, the J gene TRBJ2-2; the D is unclear. CDR1 is SEHNR and CDR2 is FQNEAQ in the germline V gene (reference sequence). CDR3 length: 14 amino acids. V shed 4 bases and J shed 4 bases, with 10 bases lying between them. CDR3 in amino acids: CASSSSRLTGELFF. CDR3 coding DNA: TGTGCCAGCAGCTCTAGTCGGCTCACCGGGGAGCTGTTTTTT.

The chain is built from TRBV24-1 and TRBJ2-3; 7 nucleotides match TRBD2. This CDR3 spans 15 amino acids. J gave up 4 bases and V 3 bases, and 6 bases lay outside the gene matches. Germline CDR1 KGHDR, CDR2 SFDVKD. The CDR3 loop reads CATSDSGEWADTQYF. DNA for the CDR3: TGTGCCACCAGTGATAGCGGGGAGTGGGCAGATACGCAGTATTTT.

This chain joins TRBV28 and TRBJ1-2, with D unclear. Looked up from germline, CDR1 is MDHEN and CDR2 is SYDVKM. The CDR3 has 11 residues. Between the trimmed V and J ends, which lost 7 bases and 7 bases, there was a span of 10 bases. The CDR3 nucleotides are TGTGCCAGCACCGCTCGAGGTGGCTACACCTTC. This codes for CASTARGGYTF.

This clone came up once. V gene TRBV19 combines with J gene TRBJ2-1; 7 bases match TRBD2. Germline CDR1 and CDR2: LNHDA and SQIVND (reference sequence). Losses at the gene ends were 3 bases for V and 7 bases for J; bases not matched to a gene: 6. The CDR3 length is 14 residues. The CDR3 region is CASSISVLANEQFF. DNA for the CDR3: TGTGCCAGTAGTATCTCAGTACTAGCGAATGAGCAGTTCTTC. The full variable domain, in which reference TRBV19 and TRBJ2-1 provide the parts outside the CDR3, is DGGITQSPKYLFRKEGQNVTLSCEQNLNHDAMYWYRQDPGQGLRLIYYSQIVNDFQKGDIAEGYSVSREKKESFPLTVTSAQKNPTAFYLCASSISVLANEQFFGPGTRLTVL.

The count of this clone is one. The rearrangement uses TRBV7-9 and TRBJ1-2; D might be TRBD1 (6 bases). CDR1 and CDR2 (germline): SEHNR, FQNEAQ (reference sequence). Trimming removed 5 bases from V and 4 bases from J, with 11 bases in between. CDR3 length: 13 residues. The DNA of the CDR3 is TGTGCCAGCAGCCTAGGGGGGGGCTATGGCTACACCTTC. It encodes CASSLGGGYGYTF.

The rearrangement links TRBV7-2 to TRBJ1-2, with TRBD1 matching 7 bases. Germline lookup yields CDR1 SGHTA and CDR2 FQGNSA. The trim removed 5 bases at V and 0 bases at J, leaving 6 bases unmatched. The CDR3 is 15 amino acids. CDR3 bases: TGTGCCAGCAGCCCTTACGGACAGGCTAACTATGGCTACACCTTC. This sequence encodes CASSPYGQANYGYTF.

The CDR3 region is CASSRGGTDQPQHF. The CDR3 bases are TGTGCCAGCAGCCGAGGGGGAACGGATCAGCCCCAGCATTTT. This chain links TRBV5-5 with TRBJ1-5; perhaps TRBD1 as D (6 bases). Germline loops: CDR1 SGHKS, CDR2 YYEKEE (reference sequence). The V end lost 4 bases, the J end lost 5 bases, and 13 bases lay between the germline ends. This CDR3 comprises 14 residues.

This clone has only one observation. The sample carries other DNA sequences with the same CDR3. The chain combines TRBV18 with TRBJ1-1; TRBD1 aligns across 7 bases. Germline V gene sequence: CDR1 KGHSH, CDR2 LQKENI. The V gene end was trimmed by 1 base and the J gene end by 2 bases; junction bases not matched to a gene: 4. The CDR3 consists of 15 residues. The DNA of the CDR3 is TGTGCCAGCTCACCACGACAGGGCTCTAACACTGAAGCTTTCTTT. This codes for CASSPRQGSNTEAFF.

The chain uses TRBV15 and TRBJ1-2; D ambiguous. V was pared by 0 bases and J by 6 bases, with 14 bases between. CDR3 length: 15 amino acids. Per the germline V gene, CDR1 is LNHNV and CDR2 is YYDKDF (reference sequence). In nucleotides, the CDR3 is TGTGCCACCAGCAGAGATCGCATGGCAGGTCATGGCTACACCTTC. It codes for CATSRDRMAGHGYTF.

This chain connects TRBV10-3 to TRBJ2-7; 9 positions agree with TRBD2. CDR3 length: 14 amino acids. V lost 11 bases, J lost 4 bases, and 12 bases stayed unmatched. Looked up from germline, CDR1 is ENHRY and CDR2 is SYGVKD. CDR3 coding DNA: TGTGCCGTGAGGGATAGCGGGGGAGCTTACGAGCAGTACTTC. Its protein product is CAVRDSGGAYEQYF.

The table lists this clone with a few counts. The chain is built from TRBV5-1 and TRBJ1-2; 7 bases line up with TRBD1. In germline, CDR1 is SGHRS, CDR2 YFSETQ. V dropped 4 bases and J dropped 1; count of bases not matched to a gene: 7. The CDR3 runs 15 residues. CDR3 region: CASSVGQAFNYGYTF. CDR3 DNA: TGCGCCAGCAGCGTTGGACAGGCGTTTAACTATGGCTACACCTTC.

Regarding this clone: Other nucleotide sequences from this sample produce the same CDR3. V and J are TRBV18 and TRBJ1-5, with D possibly TRBD1 on 5 matching bases. The germline CDR1 and CDR2 sequences are KGHSH and LQKENI. The CDR3 is made up of 15 amino acids. V lost 6 bases to trimming and J lost 2 bases, with 14 bases between them. CDR3 loop: CASSPGGAGNQPQHF. As DNA, the CDR3 is TGTGCCAGCTCCCCCGGAGGGGCGGGCAATCAGCCCCAGCATTTT.

This clone was detected once. J is TRBJ2-3 and V is TRBV7-2; TRBD2 agrees at 14 bases. V shed 5 bases, J shed 4 bases, and the junction held 5 bases outside the gene matches. From germline, CDR1 is SGHTA and CDR2 FQGNSA. The CDR3 has 16 amino acids. The CDR3 DNA reads TGTGCCAGCAGCCTGGGACTAGCGGGAGTCGCAGATACGCAGTATTTT. The encoded protein is CASSLGLAGVADTQYF.

This sequence joins TRBV19 and TRBJ1-5; 7 nucleotides agree with TRBD1. Trimming removed 5 bases from V and 4 bases from J; junction bases left unmatched: 5. This CDR3 is 14 amino acids long. Germline V CDR1 and CDR2: LNHDA, SQIVND (reference sequence). The CDR3 loop is CASSWTGFNQPQHF. In nucleotides, the CDR3 is TGTGCCAGTAGTTGGACAGGTTTTAATCAGCCCCAGCATTTT.

This clone has a handful of counts. The chain links TRBV5-4 to TRBJ2-5; TRBD2 matches at 7 bases. V lost 0 bases, J lost 1 base, and 3 bases stayed unmatched. The CDR3 runs to 15 residues. Germline V CDR1 and CDR2: SGHNT, YYREEE (reference sequence). In DNA, the CDR3 is TGTGCCAGCAGCTTGGTGGGACTATCCCAAGAGACCCAGTACTTC. It is translated as CASSLVGLSQETQYF.

The rearrangement links TRBV11-1 to TRBJ2-3, with 7 bases aligning to TRBD1. Germline trimming cut 5 bases from V and 8 bases from J; bases unmatched to any gene: 7. This CDR3 has 13 amino acids. Germline V CDR1 and CDR2: SGHAT, FQDESV (reference sequence). As DNA, the CDR3 is TGTGCCAGCAGCACCGGACAGGCTGGTACGCAGTATTTT. As protein: CASSTGQAGTQYF.

This chain joins TRBV19 and TRBJ2-1; 9 nucleotides line up with TRBD1. Trimming took 5 bases from V and 4 from J; bases not matched to a gene: 15. Germline V gives CDR1 LNHDA, CDR2 SQIVND (reference sequence). The CDR3 has 18 amino acids. The CDR3 DNA reads TGTGCCAGTAGTCCCAGGCCAACAGGGGGCGGTCCGTACAATGAGCAGTTCTTC. It translates to CASSPRPTGGGPYNEQFF.